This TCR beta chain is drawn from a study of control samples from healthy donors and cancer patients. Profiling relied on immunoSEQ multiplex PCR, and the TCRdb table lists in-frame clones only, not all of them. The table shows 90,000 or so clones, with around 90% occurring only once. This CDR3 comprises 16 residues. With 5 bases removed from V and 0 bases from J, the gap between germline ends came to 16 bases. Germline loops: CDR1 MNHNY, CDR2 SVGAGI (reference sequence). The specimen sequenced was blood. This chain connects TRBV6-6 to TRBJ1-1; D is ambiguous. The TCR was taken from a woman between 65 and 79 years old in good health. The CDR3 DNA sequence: TGTGCCAGCAGTACCCGTCCATACCCCATGAACACTGAAGCTTTCTTT. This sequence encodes CASSTRPYPMNTEAFF.